There are many counts of the clone carrying this T cell receptor (beta chain). Germline V gene data show CDR1 as SGHTA and CDR2 as FQGNSA. With 5 bases removed from V and 6 bases from J, the gap between germline ends came to 14 bases. The CDR3 runs to 13 residues. The sample is drawn from a study of naive and memory T cell subsets. The beta constant-region primer was an equimolar mix of two oligonucleotides covering TRBC1 and TRBC2. A single record per CDR3 protein comes from TCRdb applying MiXCR to the UMI-ligation and nested PCR reads. The data contain about 90,000 distinct CDR3 sequences, 6% to 7.5% of them singletons.

The TCR comes from a human donor in good health. Sequencing used central memory CD4+ T cells from blood. The rearrangement joins TRBV7-2 to TRBJ2-7, with a possible D match to TRBD1 (5 bases). Here the CDR3 DNA reads TGTGCCAGCAGCCAAGAGTCAGGGCTCGAGCAGTACTTC. This gives the protein CASSQESGLEQYF.